This TCR beta chain stems from a study of T cell responses to AZD1222 COVID-19 vaccine. Study conclusions and caveats: Every sample of the repertoires postdated the peak T cell response. The donor group comprised mostly white British people and more females; the analysis possibly underestimated clonal diversity.

Germline V CDR1 and CDR2: SGHAT, FQNNGV. This CDR3 comprises 12 residues. Trimming left V 0 bases short and J 8 bases short, with 4 bases between. To note about this clone: The antigen remains undetermined.

Assay used: immunoSEQ multiplex PCR; TCRdb lists only in-frame clones, some missing. The sample consists of about 270,000 clones, about 94% of them appearing once. This receptor was identified in an adult who received the AZD1222 COVID-19 vaccine. The specimen was peripheral blood, collected 28 days after the second AZD1222 dose. The chain joins TRBV11-2 to TRBJ1-4; D is uncertain. The DNA for the CDR3 is TGTGCCAGCAGCTTAGATCGGGAAAAACTGTTTTTT. Amino acids: CASSLDREKLFF. Supplemented by reference TRBV11-2 and TRBJ1-4, the full variable domain reads EAGVAQSPRYKIIEKRQSVAFWCNPISGHATLYWYQQILGQGPKLLIQFQNNGVVDDSQLPKDRFSAERLKGVDSTLKIQPAKLEDSAVYLCASSLDREKLFFGSGTQLSVL.